Shown below are 14 T cell receptor beta chains from a single sample sequenced in a study of CD8 T cells in Susac syndrome. After extraction with the RNeasy kit, roughly 0.5 to 1 ug of the RNA was reverse transcribed using random hexamers. TCRdb reprocessed the immunoSEQ multiplex PCR reads with MiXCR, giving one entry per CDR3 protein. This table has 95,000 to 150,000 distinct CDR3 sequences, 94% appearing once. Sequencing used CD4+ T cells from PBMCs. These receptor sequences come from a human donor in good health.

The chain employs TRBV20-1 and TRBJ2-1; 9 bases align to TRBD2. Trimming at V came to 0 bases and at J to 8 bases, leaving 5 bases not matched to a gene. The CDR3 loop spans 14 amino acids. In germline, CDR1 is DFQATT, CDR2 SNEGSKA (reference sequence). CDR3 amino acids: CSARDGGRADEQFF. The CDR3 region has the DNA TGCAGTGCTAGAGATGGCGGGAGGGCCGATGAGCAGTTCTTC.

The chain is built from TRBV3-1 and TRBJ2-1; D is ambiguous. The germline V gene has CDR1 LGHDT and CDR2 YNNKEL (reference sequence). Trimming pared 2 bases from V and 8 bases from J, leaving 16 bases between. This CDR3 region has 15 residues. CDR3: CASSQPRPLPHEQFF. CDR3 in DNA: TGTGCCAGCAGCCAACCTAGGCCTCTCCCACATGAGCAGTTCTTC.

This chain uses TRBV9 with TRBJ2-7, with D maybe TRBD2 (5 bases). The germline CDR1 and CDR2 sequences are SGDLS and YYNGEE. The CDR3 contains 16 residues. Trimming shortened V by 0 bases and J by 2 bases, and 15 bases separated the two germline ends. CDR3 loop: CASSVGLLAATYEQYF. As DNA, the CDR3 is TGTGCCAGCAGCGTAGGATTGCTAGCTGCAACCTACGAGCAGTACTTC.

The chain recombines TRBV6-6 with TRBJ2-1, with D possibly being TRBD2 (5 bases). Germline-derived CDR1 and CDR2 are MNHNY and SVGAGI (reference sequence). V was trimmed by 0 bases and J by 2 bases, leaving 11 bases between them. The CDR3 consists of 16 residues. The CDR3 region has the DNA TGTGCCAGCAGTTACTCCCCTGCGAGGGCCTACAATGAGCAGTTCTTC. It specifies CASSYSPARAYNEQFF.

This rearrangement joins TRBV12-3 or TRBV12-4 to TRBJ1-6; tentative D call: TRBD1 (5 bases). Trimming took 0 bases from V and 7 from J, leaving 10 bases between them. CDR3 length equals 15 residues. CDR3 in DNA: TGTGCCAGCAGTTTAGCGCAACAGGCCAATTCACCCCTCCACTTT. It encodes CASSLAQQANSPLHF.

The chain employs TRBV29-1 and TRBJ2-5, with 9 bases fitting TRBD2. V lost 6 bases to trimming and J lost 5 bases; unmatched junction nucleotides: 10. Germline assignment: CDR1 SQVTM and CDR2 ANQGSEA. This CDR3 has 14 amino acids. The CDR3 DNA sequence: TGCAGCGTGAATAGCGGGGGCTTTACGGAGACCCAGTACTTC. This gives the protein CSVNSGGFTETQYF.

The J gene is TRBJ1-4, the V gene TRBV28, with no clear D. CDR3 length: 14 residues. Germline V gives CDR1 MDHEN, CDR2 SYDVKM. Between the trimmed V and J ends, which lost 3 bases and 2 bases, there was a span of 7 bases. In DNA form, the CDR3 reads TGTGCCAGCAGTTTCCGTAGCACTAATGAAAAACTGTTTTTT. It is translated as CASSFRSTNEKLFF.

The V and J genes are TRBV6-6 and TRBJ1-1; D call uncertain. The CDR3 consists of 13 residues. V was clipped by 5 bases and J by 4 bases, with 11 bases between them. Germline V gives CDR1 MNHNY, CDR2 SVGAGI (reference sequence). CDR3: CASSLRGGTEAFF. The CDR3 nucleotides are TGTGCCAGCAGTCTCCGGGGAGGCACTGAAGCTTTCTTT.

This sequence joins TRBV3-1 and TRBJ2-7; D perhaps matches TRBD1 (5 bases). Germline V CDR1 and CDR2: LGHDT, YNNKEL (reference sequence). The CDR3 is 15 residues long. Trimming stripped 4 bases from V and 7 bases from J, with 20 bases between. Here the CDR3 reads CASSPQRGPRGEQYF. For the CDR3, the DNA is TGTGCCAGCAGCCCTCAAAGGGGCCCTAGGGGTGAGCAGTACTTC.

The chain combines TRBV30 with TRBJ2-1, with a tentative D call TRBD1 (6 bases). CDR1 GTSNPN and CDR2 SVGIG come from the germline V gene (reference sequence). V was cut by 7 bases and J by 0 bases, with 25 bases left in between. This CDR3 spans 18 amino acids. CDR3 sequence: CASSATGRAENSYNEQFF. The CDR3 DNA is TGTGCCTCCTCGGCGACAGGTAGGGCGGAAAACTCCTACAATGAGCAGTTCTTC.

The genes are TRBV28 and TRBJ2-5, with TRBD1 matching over 8 bases. The CDR3 has 14 amino acids. V lost 8 bases and J lost 2; bases outside the gene matches: 7. Germline assignment: CDR1 MDHEN and CDR2 SYDVKM. The CDR3 here is CASYSTGDQETQYF. The DNA for the CDR3 is TGTGCCAGCTATTCGACAGGGGATCAAGAGACCCAGTACTTC.

About this clonotype itself: Mismatch with germline at one junction end may stem from a read error. The chain recombines TRBV5-1 with TRBJ2-1, with a tentative D call TRBD2 (5 bases). The germline gives CDR1 SGHRS, CDR2 YFSETQ. This CDR3 contains 14 residues. Here the CDR3 reads CASSLEDLADEQFF. In DNA, the CDR3 is TGTGCCAGCAGCTTGGAGGACCTCGCTGATGAGCAGTTCTTC.

The V and J genes are TRBV5-5 and TRBJ1-4, with 9 positions matching TRBD1. This CDR3 spans 16 amino acids. With V trimmed by 4 bases and J by 2 bases, 6 bases remained unmatched. The germline gives CDR1 SGHKS, CDR2 YYEKEE (reference sequence). The CDR3 nucleotides are TGTGCCAGCAGCGGAGGGACAGGGTGGACTAATGAAAAACTGTTTTTT. Its protein product is CASSGGTGWTNEKLFF. Together with reference TRBV5-5 and TRBJ1-4, the CDR3 gives the full variable domain: DAGVTQSPTHLIKTRGQQVTLRCSPISGHKSVSWYQQVLGQGPQFIFQYYEKEERGRGNFPDRFSARQFPNYSSELNVNALLLGDSALYLCASSGGTGWTNEKLFFGSGTQLSVL.

The chain is built from TRBV4-2 and TRBJ2-1; possible D gene TRBD2, 6 bases. The CDR3 loop spans 14 amino acids. Trimming cost V 0 bases and J 10 bases, with 13 bases left between them. CDR1 is LGHNA and CDR2 is YNFKEQ in the germline V gene. CDR3 in amino acids: CASSQDLGGREQFF. CDR3 bases: TGTGCCAGCAGCCAAGATCTTGGGGGGAGGGAGCAGTTCTTC.